This TCR beta chain was captured by sequencing in a study of OX40 agonist ivuxolimab in advanced cancers. Study outcomes and limitations: Some patients who did not respond also had low normalized T-cell clonal expansion.

The timepoints at which blood was sampled were baseline, cycle 4 day 1, and cycle 7 day 1. Germline values: CDR1 SGHNT, CDR2 YYREEE (reference sequence). Trimming cost V 3 bases and J 7 bases, with 20 bases left between them. CDR3 length: 16 residues. This clone was found a few times. Its antigen is still unknown. The repertoire was sequenced with immunoSEQ multiplex PCR; TCRdb's copy has only in-frame clones and lacks some. Of about 69,000 clones listed, 90% are singletons. The receptor comes from an adult with an advanced solid tumor such as melanoma, head and neck, liver or kidney cancer. V and J are TRBV5-4 and TRBJ1-5; TRBD1 might be the D (6 bases). This specimen was CD4+ or CD8+ T cells sorted from blood, taken in a trial of the OX40 agonist ivuxolimab. Written as DNA, the CDR3 is TGTGCCAGCAGCTACCGGGGGCGTGGGGGTGGACAGCCCCAGCATTTT. Its protein is CASSYRGRGGGQPQHF.